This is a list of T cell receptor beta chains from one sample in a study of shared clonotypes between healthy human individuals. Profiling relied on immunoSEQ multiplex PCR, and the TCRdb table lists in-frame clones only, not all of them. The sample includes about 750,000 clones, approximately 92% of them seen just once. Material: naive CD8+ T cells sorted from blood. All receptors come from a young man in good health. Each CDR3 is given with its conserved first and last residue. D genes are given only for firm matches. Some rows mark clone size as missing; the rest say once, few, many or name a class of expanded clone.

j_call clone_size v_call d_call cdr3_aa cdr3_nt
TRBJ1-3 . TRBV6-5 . CASSYSFGAGADTIYF TGTGCCAGCAGTTACTCGTTTGGGGCAGGGGCAGACACCATATATTTT
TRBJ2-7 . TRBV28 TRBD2 CASSLFAGGSYEQYF TGTGCCAGCAGTTTATTCGCGGGAGGCTCCTACGAGCAGTACTTC
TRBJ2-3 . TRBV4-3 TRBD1 CASSQDSRQGKQYF TGCGCCAGCAGCCAAGATTCCCGACAGGGGAAGCAGTATTTT
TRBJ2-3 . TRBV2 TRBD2 CASQREGLDTQYF TGTGCCAGCCAGCGGGAGGGTCTAGATACGCAGTATTTT
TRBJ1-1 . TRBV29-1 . CSVKGEYPEAFF TGCAGCGTTAAAGGGGAATACCCTGAAGCTTTCTTT
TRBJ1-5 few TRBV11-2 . CASSPGNQPQHF TGTGCCAGCAGCCCCGGCAATCAGCCCCAGCATTTT
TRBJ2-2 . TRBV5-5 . CASSLELAPTGELFF TGTGCCAGCAGCTTGGAACTGGCGCCAACCGGGGAGCTGTTTTTT
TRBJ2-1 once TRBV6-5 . CASSYSSGYNEQFF TGTGCCAGCAGTTACTCTTCCGGGTACAATGAGCAGTTCTTC
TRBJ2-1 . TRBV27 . CAVRGNANEQFF TGTGCCGTGAGGGGGAATGCGAATGAGCAGTTCTTC
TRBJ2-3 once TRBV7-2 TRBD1 CASSLPRDRDDTQYF TGTGCCAGCAGCTTACCCCGGGACAGGGACGATACGCAGTATTTT